This is a list of T cell receptor beta chains from one sample in a study of blood T cell repertoires in COVID-19. TCRdb's copy holds only in-frame clones and misses some; the assay was immunoSEQ multiplex PCR. The data show roughly 280,000 clones, approximately 91% seen once. Sequencing used peripheral blood. These receptors all stem from a man aged 45-65 years with acute or convalescent COVID-19. Each CDR3 is given with its conserved first and last residue. A D gene is named only where the DNA matches it firmly. A clone size is listed for some rows: how often the clone was seen (once, few, many), or a class if it is expanded.

abundance	d_gene	v_gene	j_gene	CDR3aa	CDR3nt
-	-	TRBV9	TRBJ2-5	CASSVAQQETQYF	TGTGCCAGCAGCGTAGCCCAGCAAGAGACCCAGTACTTC
-	TRBD1	TRBV14	TRBJ2-7	CASSQVTGPYEQYF	TGTGCCAGCAGCCAAGTGACAGGGCCCTACGAGCAGTACTTC
-	-	TRBV10-2	TRBJ2-2	CASSWGEDTGELFF	TGCGCCAGCTCCTGGGGGGAGGACACCGGGGAGCTGTTTTTT
-	-	TRBV18	TRBJ1-1	CASSSTQKNTEAFF	TGTGCCAGCTCATCGACTCAGAAGAACACTGAAGCTTTCTTT
-	TRBD1	TRBV3-1/TRBV3-2	TRBJ1-6	CASSPPGQPHSPLHF	TGTGCCAGCAGCCCACCGGGACAGCCTCATTCACCCCTCCACTTT
-	-	TRBV9	TRBJ2-3	CASSAFPTRGGATDTQYF	TGTGCCAGCAGCGCCTTTCCGACAAGGGGGGGCGCGACAGATACGCAGTATTTT
-	-	TRBV5-1	TRBJ1-1	CPSSPGAGGGTEAFF	TGCCCCAGCAGCCCGGGGGCCGGGGGGGGCACTGAAGCTTTCTTT
once	-	TRBV6-1	TRBJ1-5	CASSASPKGGDQPQHF	TGTGCCAGCAGTGCTTCGCCGAAAGGGGGGGACCAGCCCCAGCATTTT
-	TRBD1	TRBV6-1	TRBJ1-1	CASSEVSGGDTEAFF	TGTGCCAGCAGTGAAGTTTCAGGGGGCGACACTGAAGCTTTCTTT
-	TRBD1	TRBV6-5	TRBJ1-4	CASIDGTGDEKLFF	TGTGCCAGCATAGACGGGACAGGGGATGAAAAACTGTTTTTT
few	TRBD1	TRBV2	TRBJ1-1	CASIRQGGTEAFF	TGTGCCAGCATCCGACAGGGTGGCACTGAAGCTTTCTTT
-	TRBD1	TRBV29-1	TRBJ2-1	CSADRATYNEQFF	TGCAGTGCCGACAGGGCGACCTACAATGAGCAGTTCTTC
once	TRBD2	TRBV11-3	TRBJ2-1	CASSFGLGTRNNEQFF	TGTGCCAGCAGCTTTGGGCTCGGGACTAGAAACAATGAGCAGTTCTTC